Each of the 7 T cell receptor beta chains below was sequenced from the same sample in a study of T cells after yellow fever vaccination. TCRdb redid the calling of the 5' RACE reads with MiXCR, one entry per CDR3 protein. The data contain 30,000 or so distinct CDR3 sequences, roughly 6.3% of them seen just once; the ten biggest clones take up roughly 25%. Here the sequenced sample was PBMCs, either bulk or a sorted T-cell subset (CD4+, CD8+, memory, or dextramer-sorted; not recorded which), taken on the day of the yellow fever booster vaccination. These receptor sequences come from a man aged 25-45 years who received the YFV17D yellow fever vaccine.

This clonotype came up many times. The chain recombines TRBV7-9 with TRBJ2-1; D is undetermined. The CDR3 spans 15 residues. Germline CDR1 SEHNR, CDR2 FQNEAQ (reference sequence). Trimming cost V 5 bases and J 4 bases, with 15 bases left between them. The CDR3 bases are TGTGCCAGCAGCGCAGGACCCTCACCTTACAATGAGCAGTTCTTC. Its protein is CASSAGPSPYNEQFF.

Comments on this clonotype: Just one base apart from a much larger clone, this may be a read error. The missing conserved phenylalanine or tryptophan at the end of this CDR3 makes a read error likely. The rearrangement joins TRBV24-1 to TRBJ2-5; D gene uncertain. With 5 bases removed from V and 5 bases from J, the gap between germline ends came to 8 bases. Per germline, CDR1 KGHDR and CDR2 SFDVKD. The CDR3 is made up of 12 amino acids. CDR3: CATSGDLETQYY. CDR3 coding DNA: TGTGCCACCAGTGGGGATTTGGAGACCCAGTACTAC.

There are many counts of this clonotype. This chain links TRBV13 with TRBJ2-7, with D unclear. This CDR3 has 13 amino acids. Germline CDR1 reads PRHDT; CDR2 reads FYEKMQ (reference sequence). Trimming removed 5 bases from V and 2 bases from J, with 10 bases in between. The CDR3 region has the DNA TGTGCCAGCAGCAGACGGCCAGCCTACGAGCAGTACTTC. Amino acid sequence: CASSRRPAYEQYF.

This clonotype was counted ten times or more. In nucleotides, the CDR3 is TGTGCCAGCAGCCCCTATCCGGAAACTCAGCAGTTCTTC. As protein: CASSPYPETQQFF. The chain employs TRBV7-9 and TRBJ2-1; D is uncertain. Germline V lookup: CDR1 SEHNR, CDR2 FQNEAQ (reference sequence). The CDR3 is made up of 13 amino acids. The V end was cut by 5 bases, the J end by 11 bases, with 16 bases between.

The table lists this clonotype with many counts. The DNA of the CDR3 is TGCAGTGCTATATCCCCCGGCGGCGGGAGAACCGGGGAGCTGTTTTTT. Its protein product is CSAISPGGGRTGELFF. The chain joins TRBV20-1 to TRBJ2-2; the match to TRBD2 covers 7 bases. V trimming: 4 bases; J trimming: 5 bases; junction bases outside the gene matches: 13. The length of the CDR3 is 16 residues. CDR1 and CDR2 (germline): DFQATT, SNEGSKA (reference sequence).

At least ten counts were recorded for this clonotype. CDR3 in amino acids: CASGKPPTSNQPQHF. CDR3 DNA sequence: TGTGCCAGCGGGAAACCACCGACCTCAAATCAGCCCCAGCATTTT. This chain uses TRBV27 with TRBJ1-5; D remains unclear. Per the germline V gene, CDR1 is MNHEY and CDR2 is SMNVEV (reference sequence). The CDR3 spans 15 residues. The germline V and J ends were trimmed by 8 bases and 4 bases, with 18 bases remaining between them.

This clonotype was counted between two and nine times. The V and J genes are TRBV14 and TRBJ2-1; no clear D. The germline V gene has CDR1 SGHDN and CDR2 FVKESK. This CDR3 region has 13 residues. V gave up 4 bases and J gave up 5 bases, with 9 bases separating them. CDR3 loop: CASSPLRDNEQFF. CDR3 nucleotide sequence: TGTGCCAGCAGCCCCCTTCGGGACAATGAGCAGTTCTTC.